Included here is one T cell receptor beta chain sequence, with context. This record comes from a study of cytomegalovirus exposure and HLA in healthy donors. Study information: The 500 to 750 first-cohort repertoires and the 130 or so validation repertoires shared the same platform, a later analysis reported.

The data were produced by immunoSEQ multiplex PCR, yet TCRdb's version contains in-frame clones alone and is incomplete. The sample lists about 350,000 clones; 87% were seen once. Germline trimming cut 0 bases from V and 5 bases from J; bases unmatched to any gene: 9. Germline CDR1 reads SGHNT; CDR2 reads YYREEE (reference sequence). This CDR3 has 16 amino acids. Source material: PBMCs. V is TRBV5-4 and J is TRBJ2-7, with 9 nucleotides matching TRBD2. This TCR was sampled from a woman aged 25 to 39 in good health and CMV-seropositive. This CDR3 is CASSLDPGTSWNEQYF. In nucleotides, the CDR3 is TGTGCCAGCAGCTTGGATCCCGGGACTAGCTGGAACGAGCAGTACTTC.